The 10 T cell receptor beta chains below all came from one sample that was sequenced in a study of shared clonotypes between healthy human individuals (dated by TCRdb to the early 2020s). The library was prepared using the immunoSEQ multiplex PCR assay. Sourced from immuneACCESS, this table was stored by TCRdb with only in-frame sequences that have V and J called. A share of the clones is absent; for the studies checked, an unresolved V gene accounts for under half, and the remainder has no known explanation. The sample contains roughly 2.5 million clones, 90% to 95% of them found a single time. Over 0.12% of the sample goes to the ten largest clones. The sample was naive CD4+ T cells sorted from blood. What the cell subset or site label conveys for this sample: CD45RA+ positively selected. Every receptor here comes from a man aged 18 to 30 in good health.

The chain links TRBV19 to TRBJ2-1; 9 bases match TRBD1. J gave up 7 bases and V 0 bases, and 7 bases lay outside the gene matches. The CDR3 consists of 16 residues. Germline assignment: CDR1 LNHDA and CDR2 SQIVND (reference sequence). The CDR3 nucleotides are TGTGCCAGTAGTATAGAAACCGGGACAGGGCGGAATGAGCAGTTCTTC. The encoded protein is CASSIETGTGRNEQFF.

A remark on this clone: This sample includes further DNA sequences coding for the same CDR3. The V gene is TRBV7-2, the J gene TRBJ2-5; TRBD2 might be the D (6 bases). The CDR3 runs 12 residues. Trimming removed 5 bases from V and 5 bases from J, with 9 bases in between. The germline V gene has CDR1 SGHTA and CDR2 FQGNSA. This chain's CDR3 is CASSPRGETQYF. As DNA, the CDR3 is TGTGCCAGCAGCCCTCGGGGGGAGACCCAGTACTTC.

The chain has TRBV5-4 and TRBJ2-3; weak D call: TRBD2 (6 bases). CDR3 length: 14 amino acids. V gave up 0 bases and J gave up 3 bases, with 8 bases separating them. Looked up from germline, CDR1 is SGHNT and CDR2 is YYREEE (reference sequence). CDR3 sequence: CASSLGGETDTQYF. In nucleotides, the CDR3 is TGTGCCAGCAGCTTGGGGGGGGAAACAGATACGCAGTATTTT.

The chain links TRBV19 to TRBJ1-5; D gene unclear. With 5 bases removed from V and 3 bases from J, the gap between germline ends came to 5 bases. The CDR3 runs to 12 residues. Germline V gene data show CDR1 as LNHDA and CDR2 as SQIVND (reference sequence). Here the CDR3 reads CASSVFNQPQHF. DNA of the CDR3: TGTGCCAGTAGTGTCTTCAATCAGCCCCAGCATTTT. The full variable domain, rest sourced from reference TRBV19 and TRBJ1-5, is DGGITQSPKYLFRKEGQNVTLSCEQNLNHDAMYWYRQDPGQGLRLIYYSQIVNDFQKGDIAEGYSVSREKKESFPLTVTSAQKNPTAFYLCASSVFNQPQHFGDGTRLSIL.

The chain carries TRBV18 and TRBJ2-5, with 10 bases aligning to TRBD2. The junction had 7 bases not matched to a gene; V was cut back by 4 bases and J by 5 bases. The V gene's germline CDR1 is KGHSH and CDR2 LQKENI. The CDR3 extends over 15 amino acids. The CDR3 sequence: CASSRSGGVAETQYF. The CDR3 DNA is TGTGCCAGCTCACGAAGCGGGGGGGTTGCGGAGACCCAGTACTTC.

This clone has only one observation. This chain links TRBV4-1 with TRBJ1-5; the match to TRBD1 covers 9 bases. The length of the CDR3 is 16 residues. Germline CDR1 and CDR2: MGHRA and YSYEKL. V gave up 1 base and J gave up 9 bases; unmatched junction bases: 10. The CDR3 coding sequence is TGCGCCAGCAGCCAAGTTACAGGGGGCCCCAAGGGGCCCCAGCATTTT. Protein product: CASSQVTGGPKGPQHF.

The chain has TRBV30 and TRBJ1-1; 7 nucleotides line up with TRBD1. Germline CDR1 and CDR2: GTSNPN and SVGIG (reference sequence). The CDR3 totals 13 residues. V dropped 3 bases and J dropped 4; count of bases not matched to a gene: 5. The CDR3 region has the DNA TGTGCCTGGAGAAGGGGGCTGGGCACTGAAGCTTTCTTT. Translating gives CAWRRGLGTEAFF.

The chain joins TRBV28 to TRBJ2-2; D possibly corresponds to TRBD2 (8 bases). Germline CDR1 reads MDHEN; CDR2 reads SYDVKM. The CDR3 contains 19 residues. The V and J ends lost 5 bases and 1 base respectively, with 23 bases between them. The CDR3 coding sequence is TGTGCCAGCAGTCCTTATTGGGACAGCGGGGGCCTGAACACCGGGGAGCTGTTTTTT. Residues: CASSPYWDSGGLNTGELFF. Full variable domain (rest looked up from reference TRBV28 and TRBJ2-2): DVKVTQSSRYLVKRTGEKVFLECVQDMDHENMFWYRQDPGLGLRLIYFSYDVKMKEKGDIPEGYSVSREKKERFSLILESASTNQTSMYLCASSPYWDSGGLNTGELFFGEGSRLTVL.

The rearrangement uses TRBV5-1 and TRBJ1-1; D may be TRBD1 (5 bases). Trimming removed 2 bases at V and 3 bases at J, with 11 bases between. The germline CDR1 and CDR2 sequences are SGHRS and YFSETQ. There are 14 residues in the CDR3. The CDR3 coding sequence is TGCGCCAGCAGCTTACAGCGAGGGGACACTGAAGCTTTCTTT. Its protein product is CASSLQRGDTEAFF.

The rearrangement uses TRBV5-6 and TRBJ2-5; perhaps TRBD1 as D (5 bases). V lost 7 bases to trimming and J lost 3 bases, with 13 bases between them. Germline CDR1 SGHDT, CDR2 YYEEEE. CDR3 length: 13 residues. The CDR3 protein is CASLGQGKETQYF. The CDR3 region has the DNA TGTGCCAGCTTGGGGCAAGGTAAAGAGACCCAGTACTTC.